These T cell receptor beta chains were read from a single sample in a study of long-term antiretroviral therapy in people with HIV. Assay: immunoSEQ multiplex PCR; the TCRdb copy retains only in-frame clones and omits some. Altogether more than 15,000 clones are present, around 94% being singletons, with the ten largest covering about 4.6%. The sample here was unsorted PBMCs, taken just under 6.5 years after starting antiretroviral therapy. These receptors all stem from a woman between 50 and 59 years old with HIV. CDR3s include the opening cysteine and the closing phenylalanine or tryptophan. D genes are given only for firm matches. Clone size is shown for a subset of rows, as once, few, many or a class of expanded clone.

v_call,clone_size,d_call,j_call,cdr3_aa,cdr3_nt
TRBV5-4,once,TRBD2,TRBJ2-1,CASSPGAGGLSYNEQFF,TGTGCCAGCAGCCCGGGGGCGGGAGGGCTCTCATACAATGAGCAGTTCTTC
TRBV6-4,.,TRBD1,TRBJ1-5,CASSDPLGAGGRYQPQHF,TGTGCCAGCAGTGACCCCTTAGGGGCAGGGGGCAGGTATCAGCCCCAGCATTTT
TRBV29-1,few,.,TRBJ2-2,CSVEEQGGELFF,TGCAGCGTTGAAGAACAGGGCGGGGAGCTGTTTTTT
TRBV6-6,once,.,TRBJ1-2,CASYTANYGYTF,TGTGCCAGCTATACAGCGAACTATGGCTACACCTTC
TRBV6-6,.,.,TRBJ2-5,CASSYEGRGGETQYF,TGTGCCAGCAGTTACGAGGGCAGGGGGGGAGAGACCCAGTACTTC
TRBV19,.,.,TRBJ1-2,CASSPRTAYGYTF,TGTGCCAGTAGTCCGCGGACGGCGTATGGCTACACCTTC
TRBV4-1,.,.,TRBJ1-2,CASSQGKDRGSYGYTF,TGCGCCAGCAGCCAGGGAAAGGACCGGGGATCCTATGGCTACACCTTC
TRBV28,.,TRBD1,TRBJ1-2,CASNLPTGRDGYTF,TGTGCCAGCAATCTCCCGACAGGGAGAGATGGCTACACCTTC
TRBV25-1,once,TRBD1,TRBJ1-1,CASSEYETGVNTEAFF,TGTGCCAGCAGTGAATACGAGACAGGGGTGAACACTGAAGCTTTCTTT
TRBV28,.,.,TRBJ1-1,CASSFSWRTEAFF,TGTGCCAGCAGTTTTAGTTGGAGGACTGAAGCTTTCTTT
TRBV7-2,.,.,TRBJ2-7,CASSLGGGRSYEQYF,TGTGCCAGCAGCTTAGGGGGGGGGCGCTCCTACGAGCAGTACTTC
TRBV28,.,.,TRBJ2-4,CASSLLAKNIQYF,TGTGCCAGCAGTTTACTGGCCAAAAACATTCAGTACTTC
TRBV7-9,.,.,TRBJ2-5,CASSLGGWETQYF,TGTGCCAGCAGCTTAGGGGGGTGGGAGACCCAGTACTTC
TRBV28,.,.,TRBJ1-1,CASSLGAWAFF,TGTGCCAGCAGTTTAGGGGCGTGGGCTTTCTTT
TRBV4-1,.,TRBD1,TRBJ2-7,CASSLQGADDEQYF,TGCGCCAGCAGCCTACAGGGGGCGGACGACGAGCAGTACTTC
TRBV28,.,.,TRBJ1-4,CASSFAGTREEKLFF,TGTGCCAGCAGTTTCGCCGGGACAAGAGAGGAAAAACTGTTTTTT
TRBV7-9,.,.,TRBJ2-7,CASSLGGGSYEQYF,TGTGCCAGCAGCTTAGGAGGGGGCTCCTACGAGCAGTACTTC
TRBV19,.,TRBD2,TRBJ2-5,CASRSLAGVIGETQYF,TGTGCCAGTAGGTCCCTAGCGGGGGTTATAGGAGAGACCCAGTACTTC
TRBV6-6,.,.,TRBJ1-4,CASSYGRPANEKLFF,TGTGCCAGCAGTTATGGCAGGCCGGCTAATGAAAAACTGTTTTTT
TRBV6-6,.,.,TRBJ1-1,CASSNGQIMNTEAFF,TGTGCCAGCAGTAACGGACAGATCATGAACACTGAAGCTTTCTTT
TRBV25-1,.,.,TRBJ2-1,CASGWYTSNEQFF,TGTGCCAGCGGATGGTACACGTCGAATGAGCAGTTCTTC
TRBV20-1,.,.,TRBJ2-1,CSARVSNEQFF,TGCAGTGCTAGAGTAAGCAATGAGCAGTTCTTC
TRBV5-1,.,TRBD1,TRBJ1-2,CASSLEDYRDRNGYTF,TGCGCCAGCAGCTTGGAAGACTATCGGGACAGAAACGGCTACACCTTC
TRBV14,.,.,TRBJ2-2,CASSQVAGPFTGELFF,TGTGCCAGCAGCCAAGTTGCGGGCCCCTTCACCGGGGAGCTGTTTTTT
TRBV5-8,.,.,TRBJ2-1,CASRTRDNYNEQFF,TGTGCCAGCCGTACCCGGGACAACTACAATGAGCAGTTCTTC
TRBV30,.,TRBD2,TRBJ2-1,CAWRRSGGRSYNEQFF,TGTGCCTGGAGAAGAAGCGGGGGGAGGAGCTACAATGAGCAGTTCTTC
TRBV7-9,.,.,TRBJ1-1,CASSSFPNTEAFF,TGTGCCAGCAGCTCATTCCCTAACACTGAAGCTTTCTTT
TRBV6-6,.,.,TRBJ2-7,CASSYSSGEGWEQYF,TGTGCCAGCAGTTACTCCTCAGGGGAGGGATGGGAGCAGTACTTC